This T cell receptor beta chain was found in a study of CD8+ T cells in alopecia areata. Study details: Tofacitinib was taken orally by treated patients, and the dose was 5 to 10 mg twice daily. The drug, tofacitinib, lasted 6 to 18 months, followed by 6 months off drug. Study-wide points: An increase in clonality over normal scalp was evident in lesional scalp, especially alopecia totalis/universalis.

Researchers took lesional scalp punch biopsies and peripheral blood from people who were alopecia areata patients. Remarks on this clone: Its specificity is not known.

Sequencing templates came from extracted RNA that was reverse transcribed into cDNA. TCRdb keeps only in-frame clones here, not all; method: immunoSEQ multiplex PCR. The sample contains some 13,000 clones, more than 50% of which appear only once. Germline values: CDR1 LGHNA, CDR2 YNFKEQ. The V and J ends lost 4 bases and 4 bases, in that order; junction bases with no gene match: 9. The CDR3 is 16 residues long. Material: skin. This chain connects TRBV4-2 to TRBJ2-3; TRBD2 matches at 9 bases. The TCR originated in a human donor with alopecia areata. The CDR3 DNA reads TGTGCCAGCAGCCCTAATAGCGGGAGCGGGGCAGATACGCAGTATTTT. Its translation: CASSPNSGSGADTQYF.